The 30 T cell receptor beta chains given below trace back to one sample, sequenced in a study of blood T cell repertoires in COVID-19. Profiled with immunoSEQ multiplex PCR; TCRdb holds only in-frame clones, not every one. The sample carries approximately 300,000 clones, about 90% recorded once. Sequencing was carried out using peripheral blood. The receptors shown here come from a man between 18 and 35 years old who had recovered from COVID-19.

The DNA for the CDR3 is TGTGCCAGCAGCTTAAGCCCACTAGCGGGGGCTTATTACAATGAGCAGTTCTTC. It translates to CASSLSPLAGAYYNEQFF. The rearrangement joins TRBV11-2 to TRBJ2-1; 11 bases fit TRBD2. The CDR3 runs 18 residues. Germline-derived CDR1 and CDR2 are SGHAT and FQNNGV. After removal of 2 bases from V and 4 bases from J, the junction contained 10 bases not matched to a gene.

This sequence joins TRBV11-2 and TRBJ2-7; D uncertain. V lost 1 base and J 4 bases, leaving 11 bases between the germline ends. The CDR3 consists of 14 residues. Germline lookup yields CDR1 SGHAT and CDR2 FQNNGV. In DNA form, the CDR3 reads TGTGCCAGCAGCTTAGTGGCAGGATTATACGAGCAGTACTTC. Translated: CASSLVAGLYEQYF.

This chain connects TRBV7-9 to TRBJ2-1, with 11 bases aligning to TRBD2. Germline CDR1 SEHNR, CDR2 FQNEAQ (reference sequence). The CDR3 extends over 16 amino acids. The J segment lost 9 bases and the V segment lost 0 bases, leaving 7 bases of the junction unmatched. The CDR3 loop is CASSLAVTSGKSEQFF. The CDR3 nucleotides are TGTGCCAGCAGCTTAGCGGTGACTAGCGGGAAGAGTGAGCAGTTCTTC.

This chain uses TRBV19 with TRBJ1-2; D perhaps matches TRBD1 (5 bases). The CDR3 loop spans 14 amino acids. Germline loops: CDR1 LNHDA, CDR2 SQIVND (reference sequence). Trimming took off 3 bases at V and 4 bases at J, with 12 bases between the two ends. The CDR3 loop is CASSIGDRLYGYTF. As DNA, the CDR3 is TGTGCCAGTAGTATCGGAGACAGACTCTATGGCTACACCTTC.

This CDR3 reads CSVELSGLGNEQFF. The CDR3 nucleotides read TGCAGCGTTGAATTGAGCGGACTCGGTAATGAGCAGTTCTTC. The chain employs TRBV29-1 and TRBJ2-1; D may be TRBD2 (5 bases). The CDR3 is made up of 14 amino acids. Germline values: CDR1 SQVTM, CDR2 ANQGSEA. V was pared by 2 bases and J by 7 bases, with 15 bases between.

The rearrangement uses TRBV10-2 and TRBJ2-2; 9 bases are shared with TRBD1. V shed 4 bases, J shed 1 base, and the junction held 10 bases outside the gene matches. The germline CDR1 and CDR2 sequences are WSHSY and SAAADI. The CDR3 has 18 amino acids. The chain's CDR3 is CASSGIVGDRVNTGELFF. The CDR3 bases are TGCGCCAGCAGTGGAATTGTGGGGGACAGGGTGAACACCGGGGAGCTGTTTTTT.

The CDR3 spells CASSLGVGVRGYEQYF. The DNA of the CDR3 is TGTGCCAGCAGCTTAGGTGTCGGAGTCAGGGGCTACGAGCAGTACTTC. V is TRBV11-2 and J is TRBJ2-7, with D maybe TRBD1 (6 bases). This CDR3 contains 16 residues. The V end was cut by 1 base, the J end by 3 bases, with 16 bases between. CDR1 SGHAT and CDR2 FQNNGV come from the germline V gene. Full variable domain (rest looked up from reference TRBV11-2 and TRBJ2-7): EAGVAQSPRYKIIEKRQSVAFWCNPISGHATLYWYQQILGQGPKLLIQFQNNGVVDDSQLPKDRFSAERLKGVDSTLKIQPAKLEDSAVYLCASSLGVGVRGYEQYFGPGTRLTVT.

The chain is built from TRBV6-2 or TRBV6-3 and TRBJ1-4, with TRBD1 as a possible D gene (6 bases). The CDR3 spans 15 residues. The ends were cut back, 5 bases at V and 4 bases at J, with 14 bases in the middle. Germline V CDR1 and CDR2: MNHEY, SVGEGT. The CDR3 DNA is TGTGCCAGCAGTGGTAGGACAGCTGGTAATGAAAAACTGTTTTTT. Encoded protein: CASSGRTAGNEKLFF.

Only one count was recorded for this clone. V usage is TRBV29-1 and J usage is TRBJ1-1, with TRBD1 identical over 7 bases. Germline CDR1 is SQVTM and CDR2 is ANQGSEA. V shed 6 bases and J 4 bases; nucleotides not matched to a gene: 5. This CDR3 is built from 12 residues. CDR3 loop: CSVHWTGTEAFF. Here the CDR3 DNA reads TGCAGCGTCCATTGGACAGGCACTGAAGCTTTCTTT.

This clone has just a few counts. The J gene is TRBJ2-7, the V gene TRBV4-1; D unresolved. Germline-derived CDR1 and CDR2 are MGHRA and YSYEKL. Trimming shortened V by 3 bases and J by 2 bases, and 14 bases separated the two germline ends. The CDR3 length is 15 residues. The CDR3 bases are TGCGCCAGCAGCCACCCCCCAACTGGAGCCTACGAGCAGTACTTC. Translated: CASSHPPTGAYEQYF.

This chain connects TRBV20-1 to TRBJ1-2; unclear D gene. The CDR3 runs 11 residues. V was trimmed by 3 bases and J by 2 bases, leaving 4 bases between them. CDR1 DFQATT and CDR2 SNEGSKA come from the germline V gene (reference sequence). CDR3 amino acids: CSARSNYGYTF. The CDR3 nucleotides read TGCAGTGCTAGGTCGAACTATGGCTACACCTTC.

CDR3 bases: TGTGCCAGCTCACTCGGGACTAGCCGCTACAATGAGCAGTTCTTC. Its translation: CASSLGTSRYNEQFF. The genes are TRBV18 and TRBJ2-1; 9 bases match TRBD2. Losses at the gene ends were 4 bases for V and 3 bases for J; bases not matched to a gene: 4. CDR1 is KGHSH, CDR2 LQKENI, per germline. The CDR3 has 15 amino acids.

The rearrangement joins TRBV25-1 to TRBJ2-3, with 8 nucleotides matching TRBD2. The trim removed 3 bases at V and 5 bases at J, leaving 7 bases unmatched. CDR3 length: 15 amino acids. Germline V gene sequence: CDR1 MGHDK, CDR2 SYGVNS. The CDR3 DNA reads TGTGCCAGCAGTGAGGTTAGCGGGATGAGAGATACGCAGTATTTT. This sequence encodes CASSEVSGMRDTQYF.

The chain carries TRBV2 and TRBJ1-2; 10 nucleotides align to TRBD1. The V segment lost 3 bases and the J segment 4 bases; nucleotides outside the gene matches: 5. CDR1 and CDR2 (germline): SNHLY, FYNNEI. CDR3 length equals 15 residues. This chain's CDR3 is CASSDPGQGPYGYTF. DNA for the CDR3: TGTGCCAGCAGTGACCCGGGACAGGGGCCCTATGGCTACACCTTC.

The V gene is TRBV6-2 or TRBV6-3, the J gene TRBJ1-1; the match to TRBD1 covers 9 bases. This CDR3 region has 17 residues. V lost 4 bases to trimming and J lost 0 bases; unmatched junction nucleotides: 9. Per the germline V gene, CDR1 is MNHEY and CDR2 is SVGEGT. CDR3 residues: CASSFRDRELLNTEAFF. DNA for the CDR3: TGTGCCAGCAGTTTCCGGGACAGGGAGCTGTTGAACACTGAAGCTTTCTTT.

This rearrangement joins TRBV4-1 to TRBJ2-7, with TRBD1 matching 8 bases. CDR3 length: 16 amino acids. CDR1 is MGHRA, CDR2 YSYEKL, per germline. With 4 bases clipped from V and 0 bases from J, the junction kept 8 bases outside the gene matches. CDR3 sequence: CASSPKTGQVSYEQYF. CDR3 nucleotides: TGCGCCAGCAGCCCTAAGACGGGACAGGTCTCCTACGAGCAGTACTTC.

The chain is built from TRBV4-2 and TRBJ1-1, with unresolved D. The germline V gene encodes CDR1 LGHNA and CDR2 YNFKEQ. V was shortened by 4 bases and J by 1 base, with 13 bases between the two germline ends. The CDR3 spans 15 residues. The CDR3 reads CASSPRMFENTEAFF. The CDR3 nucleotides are TGTGCCAGCAGCCCGAGAATGTTTGAGAACACTGAAGCTTTCTTT.

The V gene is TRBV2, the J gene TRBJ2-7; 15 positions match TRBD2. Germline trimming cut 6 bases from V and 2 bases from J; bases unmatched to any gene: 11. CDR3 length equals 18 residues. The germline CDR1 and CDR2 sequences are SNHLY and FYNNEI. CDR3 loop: CASRSPGLAGGKTYEQYF. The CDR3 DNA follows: TGTGCCAGCAGATCACCGGGACTAGCGGGAGGTAAGACCTACGAGCAGTACTTC.

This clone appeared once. The CDR3 region has the DNA TGTGCCAGCAGTTACTCGAGCAGGGGAGCCTACGAGCAGTACTTC. Translating it yields CASSYSSRGAYEQYF. The J gene is TRBJ2-7, the V gene TRBV6-6, with a tentative D call TRBD1 (6 bases). This CDR3 comprises 15 residues. V was pared by 0 bases and J by 2 bases, with 11 bases between. Germline V CDR1 and CDR2: MNHNY, SVGAGI (reference sequence).

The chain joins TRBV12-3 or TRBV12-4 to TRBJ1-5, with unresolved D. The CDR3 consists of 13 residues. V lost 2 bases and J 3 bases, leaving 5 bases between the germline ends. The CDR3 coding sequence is TGTGCCAGCAGTTTAACACACAATCAGCCCCAGCATTTT. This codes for CASSLTHNQPQHF.

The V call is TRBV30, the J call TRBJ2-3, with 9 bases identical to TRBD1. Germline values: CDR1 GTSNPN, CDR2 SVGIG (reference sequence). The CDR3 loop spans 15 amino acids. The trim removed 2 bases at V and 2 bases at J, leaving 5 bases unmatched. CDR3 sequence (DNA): TGTGCCTGGAGTACACAGGGGGCCACCACAGATACGCAGTATTTT. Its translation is CAWSTQGATTDTQYF. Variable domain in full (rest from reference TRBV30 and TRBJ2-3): SQTIHQWPATLVQPVGSPLSLECTVEGTSNPNLYWYRQAAGRGLQLLFYSVGIGQISSEVPQNLSASRPQDRQFILSSKKLLLSDSGFYLCAWSTQGATTDTQYFGPGTRLTVL.

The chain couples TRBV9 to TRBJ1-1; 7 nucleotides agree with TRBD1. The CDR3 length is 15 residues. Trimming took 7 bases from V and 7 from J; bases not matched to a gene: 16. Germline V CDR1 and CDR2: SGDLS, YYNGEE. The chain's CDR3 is CASHSGQVGNSEAFF. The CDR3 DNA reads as TGTGCCAGCCATTCCGGACAGGTTGGAAATAGTGAAGCTTTCTTT.

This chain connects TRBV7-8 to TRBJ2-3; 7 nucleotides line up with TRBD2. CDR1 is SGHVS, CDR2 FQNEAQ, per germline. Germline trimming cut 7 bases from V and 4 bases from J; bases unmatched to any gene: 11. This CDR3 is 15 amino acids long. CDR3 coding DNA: TGTGCCAGCATCCCGCGAGCGGGATGGGCAGATACGCAGTATTTT. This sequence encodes CASIPRAGWADTQYF.

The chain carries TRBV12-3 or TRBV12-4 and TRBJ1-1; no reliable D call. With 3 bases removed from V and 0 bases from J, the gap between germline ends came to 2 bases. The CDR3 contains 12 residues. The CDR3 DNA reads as TGTGCCAGCAGTTTCGTGAACACTGAAGCTTTCTTT. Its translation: CASSFVNTEAFF.

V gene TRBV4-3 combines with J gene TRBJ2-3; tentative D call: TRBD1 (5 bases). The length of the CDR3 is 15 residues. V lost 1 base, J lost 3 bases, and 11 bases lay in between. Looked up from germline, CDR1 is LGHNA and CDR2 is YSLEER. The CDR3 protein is CASSQADRNTDTQYF. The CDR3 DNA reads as TGCGCCAGCAGCCAAGCTGACAGAAATACAGATACGCAGTATTTT.

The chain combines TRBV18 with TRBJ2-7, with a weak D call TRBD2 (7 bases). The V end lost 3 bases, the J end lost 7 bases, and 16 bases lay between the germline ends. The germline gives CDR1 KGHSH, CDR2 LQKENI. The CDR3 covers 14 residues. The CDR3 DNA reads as TGTGCCAGCTCACCCGATAGGGGGGGGCGAGAGCAGTACTTC. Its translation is CASSPDRGGREQYF. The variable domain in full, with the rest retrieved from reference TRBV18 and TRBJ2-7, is NAGVMQNPRHLVRRRGQEARLRCSPMKGHSHVYWYRQLPEEGLKFMVYLQKENIIDESGMPKERFSAEFPKEGPSILRIQQVVRGDSAAYFCASSPDRGGREQYFGPGTRLTVT.

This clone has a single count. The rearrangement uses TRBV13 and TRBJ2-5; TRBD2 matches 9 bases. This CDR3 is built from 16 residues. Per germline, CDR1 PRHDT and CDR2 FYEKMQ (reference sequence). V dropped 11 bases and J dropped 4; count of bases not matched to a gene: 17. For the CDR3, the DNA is TGTGCCCGCGGGGCGGGGGGGTTACGCCGCGGAGAGACCCAGTACTTC. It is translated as CARGAGGLRRGETQYF.

The CDR3 region has the DNA TGTGCCAGCAGCCCAACCCGACAGGGAACCTACGAGCAGTACTTC. It yields the protein CASSPTRQGTYEQYF. The chain employs TRBV7-2 and TRBJ2-7, with TRBD1 matching 7 bases. Germline CDR1 reads SGHTA; CDR2 reads FQGNSA. Trimming cost V 5 bases and J 2 bases; bases outside gene matches: 9. The CDR3 is 15 residues long.

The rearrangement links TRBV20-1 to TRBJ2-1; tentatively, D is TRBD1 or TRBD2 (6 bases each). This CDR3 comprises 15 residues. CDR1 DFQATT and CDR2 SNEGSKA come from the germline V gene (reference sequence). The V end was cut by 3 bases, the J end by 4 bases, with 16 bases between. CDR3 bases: TGCAGTGCTAGTGGGGGGCTCCGCAATTACAATGAGCAGTTCTTC. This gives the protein CSASGGLRNYNEQFF.

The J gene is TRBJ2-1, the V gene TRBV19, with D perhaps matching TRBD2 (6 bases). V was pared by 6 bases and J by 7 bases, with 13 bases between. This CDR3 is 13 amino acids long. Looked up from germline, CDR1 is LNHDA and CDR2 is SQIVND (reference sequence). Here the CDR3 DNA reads TGTGCCAGTAGAAGGGACTCCCCGAATGAGCAGTTCTTC. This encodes CASRRDSPNEQFF.